This is a list of T cell receptor beta chains from one sample in a study of neurological immune-mediated disorders. TCRdb ran MiXCR on the 5' RACE reads and lists one entry per CDR3 protein. The sample yields approximately 46,000 distinct CDR3 sequences, roughly 3% seen once. The sample comprised PBMCs. These receptors came from a woman aged 50 to 60 with multiple sclerosis. CDR3s include the opening cysteine and the closing phenylalanine or tryptophan. Each record gives: J gene, D gene, V gene, clone size, CDR3 protein, CDR3 DNA. A D gene is named only where the DNA matches it firmly. Clone size is given as once, few, many, or a class for an expanded clone.

j_call: TRBJ2-1; d_call: .; v_call: TRBV28; clone_size: many; cdr3_aa: CASSPRTYLSSYNEQFF; cdr3_nt: TGTGCCAGCAGTCCAAGGACTTATTTGAGCTCCTACAATGAGCAGTTCTTC
j_call: TRBJ2-3; d_call: .; v_call: TRBV4-2; clone_size: many; cdr3_aa: CASSQGQGITDTQYF; cdr3_nt: TGTGCCAGCAGCCAGGGGCAGGGTATCACAGATACGCAGTATTTT
j_call: TRBJ2-3; d_call: .; v_call: TRBV20-1; clone_size: many; cdr3_aa: CSAPKGTGTDTQYF; cdr3_nt: TGCAGTGCCCCGAAGGGGACCGGCACAGATACGCAGTATTTT
j_call: TRBJ1-6; d_call: TRBD1; v_call: TRBV10-3; clone_size: few; cdr3_aa: CAISEHGQGSSYNSPLHF; cdr3_nt: TGTGCCATCAGTGAGCATGGACAGGGGAGCTCCTATAATTCACCCCTCCACTTT
j_call: TRBJ2-5; d_call: .; v_call: TRBV10-3; clone_size: many; cdr3_aa: CAIRDSRWGQETQYF; cdr3_nt: TGTGCCATCAGGGACTCTCGCTGGGGCCAAGAGACCCAGTACTTC
j_call: TRBJ2-7; d_call: .; v_call: TRBV11-3; clone_size: many; cdr3_aa: CASSPTGLPYEQYF; cdr3_nt: TGTGCCAGCAGCCCAACTGGGTTGCCCTACGAGCAGTACTTC
j_call: TRBJ1-6; d_call: TRBD1; v_call: TRBV5-1; clone_size: many; cdr3_aa: CASSLDGRGQSPLHF; cdr3_nt: TGCGCCAGCAGCTTGGATGGCAGGGGGCAATCACCCCTCCACTTT
j_call: TRBJ2-1; d_call: TRBD2; v_call: TRBV6-4; clone_size: many; cdr3_aa: CASSASGGNEQFF; cdr3_nt: TGTGCCAGCAGTGCCTCCGGGGGGAATGAGCAGTTCTTC
j_call: TRBJ1-1; d_call: .; v_call: TRBV4-1; clone_size: many; cdr3_aa: CASSQERGLSTEAFF; cdr3_nt: TGCGCCAGCAGCCAAGAGCGAGGGTTGAGCACTGAAGCTTTCTTT
j_call: TRBJ1-5; d_call: .; v_call: TRBV6-1; clone_size: many; cdr3_aa: CASSEVSNQPQHF; cdr3_nt: TGTGCCAGCAGTGAAGTTAGCAATCAGCCCCAGCATTTT
j_call: TRBJ2-5; d_call: .; v_call: TRBV5-1; clone_size: many; cdr3_aa: CASSYGTSNSETQYF; cdr3_nt: TGCGCCAGCAGCTACGGGACTTCCAATTCAGAGACCCAGTACTTC
j_call: TRBJ1-4; d_call: .; v_call: TRBV28; clone_size: many; cdr3_aa: CASKIGSLTNEKLFF; cdr3_nt: TGTGCCAGCAAGATTGGGAGCCTCACTAATGAAAAACTGTTTTTT
j_call: TRBJ2-2; d_call: .; v_call: TRBV25-1; clone_size: many; cdr3_aa: CATNGDTGELFF; cdr3_nt: TGTGCCACAAACGGTGACACCGGGGAGCTGTTTTTT
j_call: TRBJ1-4; d_call: TRBD1; v_call: TRBV7-2; clone_size: many; cdr3_aa: CASSWGDRPTNEKLFF; cdr3_nt: TGTGCCAGCAGCTGGGGGGACAGACCAACTAATGAAAAACTGTTTTTT
j_call: TRBJ2-3; d_call: TRBD2; v_call: TRBV20-1; clone_size: many; cdr3_aa: CSARAGTSGRRTDTQYF; cdr3_nt: TGCAGTGCTAGAGCCGGGACTAGCGGGAGGCGCACAGATACGCAGTATTTT
j_call: TRBJ2-5; d_call: .; v_call: TRBV7-2; clone_size: many; cdr3_aa: CASSLVWGDETQYF; cdr3_nt: TGTGCCAGCAGCTTAGTTTGGGGGGATGAGACCCAGTACTTC
j_call: TRBJ2-5; d_call: .; v_call: TRBV5-1; clone_size: many; cdr3_aa: CASSLVGSTETQYF; cdr3_nt: TGCGCCAGCAGCTTGGTCGGGAGTACCGAGACCCAGTACTTC
j_call: TRBJ1-5; d_call: .; v_call: TRBV7-9; clone_size: many; cdr3_aa: CASSLAGAGYNQPQHF; cdr3_nt: TGTGCCAGCAGCTTAGCGGGGGCCGGCTACAATCAGCCCCAGCATTTT